This section outlines one T cell receptor (beta chain) sequence together with its context. Antigen unknown. Several immunoSEQ plates received, in even portions, the genomic DNA of each subset. Clones were sequenced by immunoSEQ multiplex PCR, and TCRdb holds only the in-frame ones, with some missing. The repertoire holds about 2.4 million clones, approximately 93% seen once, with around 0.4% in the top ten. The data were taken from a study of shared clonotypes between healthy human individuals. Overall study findings and caveats: In several donors, around 4.8% of naive CD4 clonotypes appeared in common. Estimated clonotype richness was generally higher in naive than memory subsets.

This CDR3 is built from 12 residues. V gave up 6 bases and J gave up 10 bases, with 13 bases separating them. Looked up from germline, CDR1 is SNHLY and CDR2 is FYNNEI. CD4+ cells underwent separation, giving CD45RA+ naive and CD45RA-negative memory subsets. V and J are TRBV2 and TRBJ2-1, with TRBD1 as a possible D gene (5 bases). The specimen was naive CD4+ T cells from PBMCs. Subset of the sample: CD45RA+ positively selected. This TCR derives from a man aged 18-30 years in good health. Some clones in this sample may be carry-over from other donors' samples. In nucleotides, the CDR3 is TGTGCCAGCAGCCCCCCCAGGGTCGAGCAGTTCTTC. It encodes CASSPPRVEQFF.